This T cell receptor (beta chain) was identified in a study of a mutant IDH1 vaccine in newly diagnosed glioma. Study at large: Vaccinations were initiated 4-6 weeks following radiotherapy alone, or were given together with temozolomide cycles. Of treated patients, around 60% were men and about 38% women, averaging around 39 years. At week 47 came visit V13, while visit V12 had come at week 35.

Points on this clone: What it recognizes is unknown.

Germline values: CDR1 SNHLY, CDR2 FYNNEI. V dropped 0 bases and J dropped 14 bases, with 25 bases sitting between them. The CDR3 extends over 16 amino acids. Time point noted: week 47, end of study. Each dose of the vaccine consisted of 300 ug of mutant IDH1 20-mer peptide, with topical imiquimod. Libraries were prepared by immunoSEQ multiplex PCR; TCRdb keeps only in-frame clonotypes and omits some of them. The sample carries more than 50,000 clones, about 65% recorded once. The specimen was peripheral blood mononuclear cells (PBMCs), collected from a glioma patient whose treatment included an IDH1 peptide vaccine. This TCR was sampled from a man aged 35 to 55 with glioma. Some clones in this sample may be carry-over from other donors' samples. The chain carries TRBV2 and TRBJ2-5; D gene ambiguous. The CDR3 coding sequence is TGTGCCAGCAGTGAAGCGCCTCCCCTATCGACCCCCCGCACTTACTTC. Translation gives CASSEAPPLSTPRTYF.